These 13 T cell receptor beta chains were sequenced from one sample in a study of cytomegalovirus exposure and HLA in healthy donors. Both 60 Vbeta primers and 13 Jbeta primers went into the PCR. Libraries were prepared by immunoSEQ multiplex PCR; TCRdb keeps only in-frame clonotypes and omits some of them. This table has over 100,000 clones, roughly 70% appearing once. The sequenced sample was PBMCs. All receptors come from a woman in her seventies in good health and CMV-seropositive.

The chain carries TRBV7-2 and TRBJ2-5; TRBD1 is a possible D gene (6 bases). Germline values: CDR1 SGHTA, CDR2 FQGNSA. This CDR3 has 15 amino acids. Trimming took off 5 bases at V and 1 base at J, with 14 bases between the two ends. This CDR3 is CASSLSSGVQETQYF. In DNA, the CDR3 is TGTGCCAGCAGCCTTTCCTCAGGGGTCCAAGAGACCCAGTACTTC.

This chain connects TRBV14 to TRBJ2-1; TRBD2 matches at 10 bases. From germline, CDR1 is SGHDN and CDR2 FVKESK. The CDR3 extends over 16 amino acids. J gave up 7 bases and V 4 bases, and 10 bases lay outside the gene matches. The CDR3 is CASSRSLAGVRNEQFF. Written as DNA, the CDR3 is TGTGCCAGCAGCCGGTCTCTAGCGGGGGTAAGGAATGAGCAGTTCTTC.

V is TRBV29-1 and J is TRBJ2-7; D gene uncertain. The germline gives CDR1 SQVTM, CDR2 ANQGSEA. V was trimmed by 4 bases and J by 6 bases, leaving 10 bases between them. This CDR3 spans 11 amino acids. The CDR3 DNA is TGCAGCGTTGGATCTCTCGGCGAGCAGTACTTC. Amino acids: CSVGSLGEQYF.

The chain has TRBV14 and TRBJ2-3, with D unclear. The germline V gene encodes CDR1 SGHDN and CDR2 FVKESK. CDR3 length: 14 residues. The ends were cut back, 2 bases at V and 1 base at J, with 7 bases in the middle. DNA for the CDR3: TGTGCCAGCAGCCAACTACGGGGCACAGATACGCAGTATTTT. It codes for CASSQLRGTDTQYF.

The chain combines TRBV30 with TRBJ1-1, with D possibly TRBD1 on 6 matching bases. The CDR3 has 14 residues. Trimming removed 0 bases at V and 1 base at J, with 9 bases between. Germline assignment: CDR1 GTSNPN and CDR2 SVGIG (reference sequence). The CDR3 coding sequence is TGTGCCTGGAGTGTAGGGACATCGAACACTGAAGCTTTCTTT. This translates into CAWSVGTSNTEAFF. The full variable domain, in which reference TRBV30 and TRBJ1-1 provide the parts outside the CDR3, is SQTIHQWPATLVQPVGSPLSLECTVEGTSNPNLYWYRQAAGRGLQLLFYSVGIGQISSEVPQNLSASRPQDRQFILSSKKLLLSDSGFYLCAWSVGTSNTEAFFGQGTRLTVV.

The chain links TRBV5-6 to TRBJ1-2, with 10 nucleotides matching TRBD1. Germline values: CDR1 SGHDT, CDR2 YYEEEE. J gave up 2 bases and V 1 base, and 8 bases lay outside the gene matches. The CDR3 loop spans 17 amino acids. The CDR3 loop reads CASSLRLGTGANYGYTF. Written as DNA, the CDR3 is TGTGCCAGCAGCTTGCGCCTGGGGACAGGGGCCAACTATGGCTACACCTTC.

The genes are TRBV15 and TRBJ1-5, with 8 nucleotides matching TRBD1. This CDR3 spans 16 amino acids. Germline-derived CDR1 and CDR2 are LNHNV and YYDKDF (reference sequence). V dropped 3 bases and J dropped 3; count of bases not matched to a gene: 7. The CDR3 protein is CATSRDREIDNQPQHF. In nucleotides, the CDR3 is TGTGCCACCAGCAGGGACAGGGAAATCGACAATCAGCCCCAGCATTTT.

This chain connects TRBV4-1 to TRBJ2-2, with D unclear. Germline V gives CDR1 MGHRA, CDR2 YSYEKL. Trimming pared 4 bases from V and 6 bases from J, leaving 15 bases between. The CDR3 has 15 residues. CDR3 in amino acids: CASSLDLASAGELFF. The DNA for the CDR3 is TGCGCCAGCAGCCTCGACTTAGCTTCCGCCGGGGAGCTGTTTTTT.

Concerning this clone: Other DNA sequences in the same sample also yield this CDR3. The chain uses TRBV7-9 and TRBJ1-1, with D unclear. Germline CDR1 reads SEHNR; CDR2 reads FQNEAQ (reference sequence). Trimming pared 3 bases from V and 1 base from J, leaving 6 bases between. The CDR3 has 13 amino acids. CDR3 in amino acids: CASSFGENTEAFF. For the CDR3, the DNA is TGTGCCAGCAGCTTCGGTGAGAACACTGAAGCTTTCTTT.

This clone occurred a few times. The rearrangement uses TRBV19 and TRBJ2-3; 9 nucleotides match TRBD1. The germline gives CDR1 LNHDA, CDR2 SQIVND (reference sequence). This CDR3 is 15 amino acids long. V was clipped by 9 bases and J by 3 bases; unmatched bases: 10. The CDR3 DNA follows: TGTGCCAGCTATAAATCGGGACAGGGAACAGATACGCAGTATTTT. This gives the protein CASYKSGQGTDTQYF.

The chain joins TRBV30 to TRBJ1-2; 7 bases fit TRBD1. Germline lookup yields CDR1 GTSNPN and CDR2 SVGIG (reference sequence). The CDR3 has 12 residues. The ends lost 5 bases at V and 5 bases at J; junction bases unmatched: 5. For the CDR3, the DNA is TGTGCCTGGGGGACAGAAACGTATGGCTACACCTTC. As protein: CAWGTETYGYTF.

This chain connects TRBV9 to TRBJ2-2, with 8 bases aligning to TRBD2. Per the germline V gene, CDR1 is SGDLS and CDR2 is YYNGEE. The CDR3 has 15 amino acids. Trimming cost V 1 base and J 5 bases; bases outside gene matches: 4. The CDR3 DNA sequence: TGTGCCAGCAGCGTAACGGGACTAGTGACCGGGGAGCTGTTTTTT. Translating it yields CASSVTGLVTGELFF.

The chain couples TRBV7-6 to TRBJ1-3, with a possible D match to TRBD1 (6 bases). Germline V gives CDR1 SGHVS, CDR2 FNYEAQ. The CDR3 spans 16 residues. V was clipped by 4 bases and J by 0 bases, with 13 bases between them. The CDR3 DNA sequence: TGTGCCAGCAGCTCAAGACAGGCCAACTCTGGAAACACCATATATTTT. It yields the protein CASSSRQANSGNTIYF.